A single sample gave rise to the 29 T cell receptor beta chains below, sequenced in a study of blood T cell repertoires in COVID-19. Sequenced by immunoSEQ multiplex PCR; TCRdb stores in-frame clones only, minus some. This table holds about 140,000 clones, more than 75% found once. The sequencing input was peripheral blood. The receptors originated from a man older than 75 with acute or convalescent COVID-19.

This chain links TRBV5-8 with TRBJ2-3, with 8 positions matching TRBD2. CDR3 size: 15 residues. Germline V gene sequence: CDR1 SGHTS, CDR2 YDEGEE. The junction had 2 bases not matched to a gene; V was cut back by 2 bases and J by 0 bases. This CDR3 reads CASSFSGASTDTQYF. DNA for the CDR3: TGTGCCAGCAGCTTTAGCGGGGCCAGCACAGATACGCAGTATTTT.

The CDR3 reads CASSREQGNTEAFF. The CDR3 DNA sequence: TGCGCCAGCAGCCGAGAACAGGGGAACACTGAAGCTTTCTTT. The chain joins TRBV4-1 to TRBJ1-1; TRBD1 might be the D (6 bases). V lost 4 bases and J lost 1, with 10 bases in between. This CDR3 is built from 14 residues. Per germline, CDR1 MGHRA and CDR2 YSYEKL.

A note on this clone: At the DNA level, this CDR3 is encoded by other sequences in the same sample as well. The genes are TRBV29-1 and TRBJ1-1; a possible D gene is TRBD1 (6 bases). V lost 7 bases and J lost 1, with 10 bases in between. This CDR3 is built from 12 residues. Germline lookup yields CDR1 SQVTM and CDR2 ANQGSEA. CDR3 residues: CSASDRNTEAFF. Here the CDR3 DNA reads TGCAGCGCCTCGGACAGGAACACTGAAGCTTTCTTT.

This chain uses TRBV7-3 with TRBJ1-1; no firm D call. Germline CDR1 and CDR2: SGHTA and FQGTGA. This CDR3 has 13 residues. V was clipped by 3 bases and J by 1 base, with 6 bases between them. As DNA, the CDR3 is TGTGCCAGCAGCTTCGGTGGGAACACTGAAGCTTTCTTT. Translation gives CASSFGGNTEAFF. Full variable domain (remainder filled in from reference TRBV7-3 and TRBJ1-1): GAGVSQTPSNKVTEKGKYVELRCDPISGHTALYWYRQSLGQGPEFLIYFQGTGAADDSGLPNDRFFAVRPEGSVSTLKIQRTERGDSAVYLCASSFGGNTEAFFGQGTRLTVV.

The chain uses TRBV4-2 and TRBJ2-1; D may be TRBD1 (6 bases). The CDR3 is 14 amino acids. The V end was cut by 3 bases, the J end by 4 bases, with 10 bases between. Per germline, CDR1 LGHNA and CDR2 YNFKEQ. Here the CDR3 DNA reads TGTGCCAGCAGCCACACCGGACAGTACAATGAGCAGTTCTTC. Its protein is CASSHTGQYNEQFF.

This clone was counted at least ten times. The rearrangement uses TRBV7-9 and TRBJ2-1, with TRBD1 matching 8 bases. Per germline, CDR1 SEHNR and CDR2 FQNEAQ (reference sequence). V gave up 7 bases and J gave up 8 bases; unmatched junction bases: 7. The CDR3 is made up of 13 amino acids. The CDR3 sequence: CASTGQVADEQFF. The CDR3 DNA sequence: TGTGCCAGCACGGGACAGGTCGCCGATGAGCAGTTCTTC.

The chain joins TRBV24-1 to TRBJ1-6, with 8 bases aligning to TRBD1. J lost 8 bases, V lost 4 bases, and 9 bases had no gene match. CDR3 length: 16 residues. Looked up from germline, CDR1 is KGHDR and CDR2 is SFDVKD. For the CDR3, the DNA is TGTGCCACCAGTGAACCCCGACAGGGGTTAGATTCACCCCTCCACTTT. It yields the protein CATSEPRQGLDSPLHF.

This clone was counted between two and nine times. This chain uses TRBV5-1 with TRBJ1-1; D might be TRBD1 (6 bases). With 4 bases removed from V and 1 base from J, the gap between germline ends came to 14 bases. Germline V gene data show CDR1 as SGHRS and CDR2 as YFSETQ. The CDR3 extends over 15 amino acids. The CDR3 DNA is TGCGCCAGCAGCCCGCGCGGGGGCGAGAACACTGAAGCTTTCTTT. This gives the protein CASSPRGGENTEAFF. The full variable domain, rest sourced from reference TRBV5-1 and TRBJ1-1, is KAGVTQTPRYLIKTRGQQVTLSCSPISGHRSVSWYQQTPGQGLQFLFEYFSETQRNKGNFPGRFSGRQFSNSRSEMNVSTLELGDSALYLCASSPRGGENTEAFFGQGTRLTVV.

The chain uses TRBV7-3 and TRBJ1-5, with D possibly being TRBD1 (5 bases). The germline CDR1 and CDR2 sequences are SGHTA and FQGTGA. Trimming cost V 0 bases and J 5 bases, with 17 bases left between them. The CDR3 loop spans 17 amino acids. CDR3 protein: CASSLTSSGGFDQPQHF. CDR3 in DNA: TGTGCCAGCAGCTTAACCTCCAGTGGGGGGTTCGATCAGCCCCAGCATTTT.

The V gene is TRBV2, the J gene TRBJ2-5; D may be TRBD2 (6 bases). The germline V and J ends were trimmed by 7 bases and 7 bases, with 13 bases remaining between them. Germline loops: CDR1 SNHLY, CDR2 FYNNEI. The CDR3 consists of 12 residues. CDR3 in amino acids: CASTGVGVTQYF. Written as DNA, the CDR3 is TGTGCCAGCACGGGAGTAGGGGTGACCCAGTACTTC.

V gene TRBV11-2 combines with J gene TRBJ2-1, with D possibly matching TRBD2 (5 bases). CDR3 length equals 14 residues. Germline loops: CDR1 SGHAT, CDR2 FQNNGV. Trimming took 11 bases from V and 5 from J, leaving 19 bases between them. The CDR3 DNA is TGTGCCTCTACCGGGGAGTTGTTGAACAATGAGCAGTTCTTC. It is translated as CASTGELLNNEQFF.

The chain is built from TRBV10-3 and TRBJ2-5; TRBD2 aligns across 15 bases. Germline V CDR1 and CDR2: ENHRY, SYGVKD. With 4 bases clipped from V and 5 bases from J, the junction kept 11 bases outside the gene matches. The CDR3 runs to 18 residues. The CDR3 sequence is CAISAPVGLAGGLETQYF. The CDR3 nucleotides read TGTGCCATCAGTGCCCCGGTCGGACTAGCGGGGGGGCTGGAGACCCAGTACTTC.

This chain uses TRBV5-5 with TRBJ2-6; D is uncertain. The CDR3 is 20 amino acids. Germline V lookup: CDR1 SGHKS, CDR2 YYEKEE (reference sequence). V was pared by 0 bases and J by 0 bases, with 19 bases between. In nucleotides, the CDR3 is TGTGCCAGCAGCTTGGCCCTATCGGCGGAAAGTCACTCTGGGGCCAACGTCCTGACTTTC. Residues: CASSLALSAESHSGANVLTF.

This clone was seen only once. The chain employs TRBV2 and TRBJ1-3; a possible D gene is TRBD1 (6 bases). The CDR3 spans 14 residues. V was shortened by 5 bases and J by 3 bases, with 11 bases between the two germline ends. The germline V gene has CDR1 SNHLY and CDR2 FYNNEI. The CDR3 DNA sequence: TGTGCCAGCAGTCCCTGGACAGATGGAAACACCATATATTTT. Translating it yields CASSPWTDGNTIYF.

The chain recombines TRBV7-9 with TRBJ2-3, with D unresolved. This CDR3 is built from 14 residues. The germline V and J ends were trimmed by 5 bases and 2 bases, with 11 bases remaining between them. Per germline, CDR1 SEHNR and CDR2 FQNEAQ (reference sequence). The CDR3 DNA follows: TGTGCCAGCAGCCTCGGGTGGAACACAGATACGCAGTATTTT. It codes for CASSLGWNTDTQYF.

The chain uses TRBV29-1 and TRBJ1-4; 9 nucleotides line up with TRBD1. In germline, CDR1 is SQVTM, CDR2 ANQGSEA. The CDR3 loop spans 13 amino acids. Unmatched junction bases numbered 7, after V lost 6 bases and J lost 8 bases. The CDR3 protein is CSVTGGLREKLFF. The CDR3 DNA sequence: TGCAGCGTAACAGGGGGCTTAAGAGAAAAACTGTTTTTT. The full variable domain, its missing parts supplied by reference TRBV29-1 and TRBJ1-4, is SAVISQKPSRDICQRGTSLTIQCQVDSQVTMMFWYRQQPGQSLTLIATANQGSEATYESGFVIDKFPISRPNLTFSTLTVSNMSPEDSSIYLCSVTGGLREKLFFGSGTQLSVL.

V gene TRBV12-1 combines with J gene TRBJ1-5; TRBD1 was called by the table and not checked on the DNA. TRBV12-1 has pseudogene status. The CDR3 contains 14 residues. CDR3: CASSFRGHNQPQHF. The CDR3 DNA sequence: TGTGCCAGCAGCTTTAGGGGGCACAATCAGCCCCAGCATTTT.

V is TRBV3-1 (or the pseudogene TRBV3-2) and J is TRBJ1-5; the D is unclear. This CDR3 is 16 amino acids long. Trimming stripped 4 bases from V and 3 bases from J, with 16 bases between. Germline V CDR1 and CDR2: LGHDT, YNNKEL (reference sequence). As DNA, the CDR3 is TGTGCCAGCAGCCTTGGGCCGGGGAAAGACAATCAGCCCCAGCATTTT. Translated, it gives CASSLGPGKDNQPQHF.

This clone has just a few counts. V and J are TRBV27 and TRBJ1-5, with 10 positions matching TRBD1. The germline V gene encodes CDR1 MNHEY and CDR2 SMNVEV (reference sequence). This CDR3 has 16 residues. The V gene end was trimmed by 5 bases and the J gene end by 3 bases; junction bases not matched to a gene: 7. In DNA, the CDR3 is TGTGCCAGCAGTGCAACCGGGACAGGGGTCAATCAGCCCCAGCATTTT. This encodes CASSATGTGVNQPQHF.

This clone was detected once. V usage is TRBV10-3 and J usage is TRBJ2-2, with TRBD2 matching over 7 bases. This CDR3 has 16 residues. Per the germline V gene, CDR1 is ENHRY and CDR2 is SYGVKD. J lost 2 bases, V lost 5 bases, and 8 bases had no gene match. For the CDR3, the DNA is TGTGCCATCAGTCTAGGGCGGGGGACCAACACCGGGGAGCTGTTTTTT. It is translated as CAISLGRGTNTGELFF.

This chain connects TRBV12-3 or TRBV12-4 to TRBJ2-7; possible D gene TRBD2, 6 bases. V was clipped by 3 bases and J by 4 bases, with 10 bases between them. The CDR3 length is 13 residues. The CDR3 nucleotides are TGTGCCAGCAGTTTCGGGACTGAGTACGAGCAGTACTTC. This encodes CASSFGTEYEQYF.

The chain uses TRBV7-2 and TRBJ1-6, with unresolved D. The germline V gene has CDR1 SGHTA and CDR2 FQGNSA. The V end lost 2 bases, the J end lost 7 bases, and 15 bases lay between the germline ends. CDR3 size: 16 residues. CDR3 sequence: CASSLQPLNGNSPLHF. CDR3 bases: TGTGCCAGCAGCTTACAGCCCCTCAACGGGAATTCACCCCTCCACTTT.

The J gene is TRBJ1-2, the V gene TRBV7-2; D uncertain. The V gene's germline CDR1 is SGHTA and CDR2 FQGNSA. The CDR3 totals 15 residues. Trimming took off 2 bases at V and 2 bases at J, with 12 bases between the two ends. In nucleotides, the CDR3 is TGTGCCAGCAGCTTATGGGAGGGCTCCAACTATGGCTACACCTTC. This encodes CASSLWEGSNYGYTF.

This sequence joins TRBV6-6 and TRBJ2-1, with TRBD1 matching over 7 bases. The V gene's germline CDR1 is MNHNY and CDR2 SVGAGI (reference sequence). The CDR3 consists of 15 residues. V gave up 6 bases and J gave up 0 bases; unmatched junction bases: 5. CDR3 coding DNA: TGTGCCAGCAGGCACCGGGACAGCTCCTACAATGAGCAGTTCTTC. This encodes CASRHRDSSYNEQFF.

This clone occurred a few times. The genes are TRBV18 and TRBJ2-6; 12 bases agree with TRBD1. The CDR3 has 19 residues. CDR1 is KGHSH and CDR2 is LQKENI in the germline V gene. Trimming cost V 3 bases and J 0 bases; bases outside gene matches: 6. CDR3 sequence reads: CASSPLGTGGASGANVLTF. The CDR3 DNA is TGTGCCAGCTCACCTCTCGGGACAGGGGGCGCCTCTGGGGCCAACGTCCTGACTTTC.

The genes are TRBV9 and TRBJ1-4, with D possibly TRBD1 on 5 matching bases. The CDR3 has 14 residues. V dropped 0 bases and J dropped 8 bases, with 11 bases sitting between them. From germline, CDR1 is SGDLS and CDR2 YYNGEE. The CDR3 is CASSVEGVGEKLFF. Here the CDR3 DNA reads TGTGCCAGCAGCGTAGAAGGGGTGGGCGAAAAACTGTTTTTT.

The rearrangement links TRBV18 to TRBJ1-1, with a possible D match to TRBD1 (6 bases). The CDR3 has 13 residues. Germline V gene sequence: CDR1 KGHSH, CDR2 LQKENI. The V and J ends lost 7 bases and 0 bases respectively, with 9 bases between them. CDR3 region: CASLQGMNTEAFF. The CDR3 coding sequence is TGTGCCAGCTTACAGGGCATGAACACTGAAGCTTTCTTT.

DNA of the CDR3: TGTGCCAGCAACGGACAGGGATACTACACTGAAGCTTTCTTT. Amino acid sequence: CASNGQGYYTEAFF. V usage is TRBV6-5 and J usage is TRBJ1-1; 8 nucleotides line up with TRBD1. The CDR3 is 14 amino acids. Germline-derived CDR1 and CDR2 are MNHEY and SVGAGI. J was trimmed by 3 bases and V by 7 bases; bases with no gene match: 7.

This chain joins TRBV6-5 and TRBJ1-1; TRBD1 agrees at 9 bases. CDR1 and CDR2 from the germline V gene are MNHEY and SVGAGI. Unmatched junction bases numbered 3, after V lost 5 bases and J lost 8 bases. The CDR3 consists of 12 residues. The DNA for the CDR3 is TGTGCCAGCAGTCGGACAGGGGACGAAGCTTTCTTT. Translated, it gives CASSRTGDEAFF.